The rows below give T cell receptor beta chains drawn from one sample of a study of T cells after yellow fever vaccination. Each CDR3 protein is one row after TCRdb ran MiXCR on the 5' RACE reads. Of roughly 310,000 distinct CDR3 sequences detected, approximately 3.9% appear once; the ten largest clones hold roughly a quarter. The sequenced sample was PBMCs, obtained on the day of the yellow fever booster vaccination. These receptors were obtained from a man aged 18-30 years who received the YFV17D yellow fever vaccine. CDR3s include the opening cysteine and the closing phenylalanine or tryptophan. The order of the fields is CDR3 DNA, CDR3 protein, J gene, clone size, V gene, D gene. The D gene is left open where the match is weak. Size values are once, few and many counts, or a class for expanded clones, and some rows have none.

cdr3_nt: TGTGCCAGCAGCCACCAGCGGGGGGGCCGGAATGAGCAGTTCTTC
cdr3_aa: CASSHQRGGRNEQFF
j_call: TRBJ2-1
clone_size: .
v_call: TRBV4-2
d_call: TRBD2

cdr3_nt: TGTGCCAGCAGTGTGTTCGGGGCTGACACCGGGGAGCTGTTTTTT
cdr3_aa: CASSVFGADTGELFF
j_call: TRBJ2-2
clone_size: many
v_call: TRBV2
d_call: .

cdr3_nt: TGTGCCAGCAGTAGGGACCACCTGGGCACAGATACGCAGTATTTT
cdr3_aa: CASSRDHLGTDTQYF
j_call: TRBJ2-3
clone_size: few
v_call: TRBV12-3/TRBV12-4
d_call: .

cdr3_nt: TGTGCCAGCAGTGCCGTAGTTCAAGAGACCCTGTACTTC
cdr3_aa: CASSAVVQETLYF
j_call: TRBJ2-5
clone_size: .
v_call: TRBV2
d_call: .

cdr3_nt: TGTGCCAGCAGCAAAGACTCACAAACGTATCAGCCCCAGCATTTT
cdr3_aa: CASSKDSQTYQPQHF
j_call: TRBJ1-5
clone_size: .
v_call: TRBV21-1
d_call: .

cdr3_nt: TGTGCCAGCAGCCCGGGGACAGGGGCCGGCAATGAGCAGTTCTTC
cdr3_aa: CASSPGTGAGNEQFF
j_call: TRBJ2-1
clone_size: many
v_call: TRBV7-8
d_call: TRBD1

cdr3_nt: TGCAGCGTTGAAGGCGACAGGGAGGCGTCCTACGAGCAGTACTTC
cdr3_aa: CSVEGDREASYEQYF
j_call: TRBJ2-7
clone_size: many
v_call: TRBV29-1
d_call: .

cdr3_nt: TGCGCCAGCAGCCACGGGACGGGGAACCAAGAGACCCAGTACTTC
cdr3_aa: CASSHGTGNQETQYF
j_call: TRBJ2-5
clone_size: few
v_call: TRBV5-1
d_call: .

cdr3_nt: TGCAGTGCTCGACAGGGCGGCCAGCCCCAGCATTTT
cdr3_aa: CSARQGGQPQHF
j_call: TRBJ1-5
clone_size: few
v_call: TRBV20-1
d_call: TRBD1

cdr3_nt: TGTGCCAGCAGTTCTCTAGCGGGGGCCCCCACCGGGGAGCTGTTTTTT
cdr3_aa: CASSSLAGAPTGELFF
j_call: TRBJ2-2
clone_size: many
v_call: TRBV6-2/TRBV6-3
d_call: TRBD2

cdr3_nt: TGTGCCAGTAGTGGATGGGCGGGGCCGAGCTACGAGCAGTACTTC
cdr3_aa: CASSGWAGPSYEQYF
j_call: TRBJ2-7
clone_size: few
v_call: TRBV19
d_call: .

cdr3_nt: TGCGCCAGCAGCCAAGCTCTGTGGGGGGAGACTGAAGCTTTCTTT
cdr3_aa: CASSQALWGETEAFF
j_call: TRBJ1-1
clone_size: few
v_call: TRBV4-3
d_call: .

cdr3_nt: TGTGCCTGGAGTGCGTACACCCCCATATGGAACTCCTATAATTCACCCCTCCACTTT
cdr3_aa: CAWSAYTPIWNSYNSPLHF
j_call: TRBJ1-6
clone_size: few
v_call: TRBV30
d_call: .

cdr3_nt: TGTGCCAGCAGAGGGGCCACTACGCAGTATTTT
cdr3_aa: CASRGATTQYF
j_call: TRBJ2-3
clone_size: many
v_call: TRBV6-5
d_call: .

cdr3_nt: TGTGCCAGCAACAAAGGGGGAGGAGATACGCAGTATTTT
cdr3_aa: CASNKGGGDTQYF
j_call: TRBJ2-3
clone_size: many
v_call: TRBV7-9
d_call: .

cdr3_nt: TGTGCCAGCAGTAGCGGGGGGCTTTCTCAGGAGACCCAGTACTTC
cdr3_aa: CASSSGGLSQETQYF
j_call: TRBJ2-5
clone_size: many
v_call: TRBV12-3/TRBV12-4
d_call: TRBD2

cdr3_nt: TGTGCCAGCAGCGAACCGGATGAGACCCAGTACTTC
cdr3_aa: CASSEPDETQYF
j_call: TRBJ2-5
clone_size: many
v_call: TRBV3-1
d_call: .

cdr3_nt: TGTGCCAGCACCCGGGGGGTGAACACTGAAGCTTTCTTT
cdr3_aa: CASTRGVNTEAFF
j_call: TRBJ1-1
clone_size: .
v_call: TRBV9
d_call: .

cdr3_nt: TGTGCCATCAGCCCCGGGACTAGTTCAGATACGCAGTATTTT
cdr3_aa: CAISPGTSSDTQYF
j_call: TRBJ2-3
clone_size: many
v_call: TRBV10-3
d_call: TRBD2